This TCR beta chain was sequenced in a study of T cell repertoires in cytomegalovirus infection. Study background: Selected CMV epitopes included recently identified HLA-C-restricted ones as well as well-studied HLA-B-restricted ones. Public TCR beta signature analysis indicated the presence of both CMV infection and matching HLA type. Study-level results: Accumulated public TCR beta family frequency recognized individuals carrying CMV together with the relevant HLA.

MiXCR, run by TCRdb on the reads, gives a single entry per CDR3 protein. The sample holds roughly 340,000 distinct CDR3 sequences, under 35% seen once. Only a few counts were recorded for this clonotype. Its target is unknown. The V gene end was trimmed by 5 bases and the J gene end by 8 bases; junction bases not matched to a gene: 9. CDR3 size: 15 residues. The germline V gene has CDR1 SGHTA and CDR2 FQGTGA. The chain couples TRBV7-3 to TRBJ2-1, with 10 bases identical to TRBD1. This sample comprised cultured PBMCs, obtained from culture after CMV antigen stimulation. This receptor was obtained from a human donor in good health (CMV status not recorded). Some clones in this sample may be carry-over from other donors' samples. The CDR3 sequence is CASSPPGQGFHEQFF. In nucleotides, the CDR3 is TGTGCCAGCAGCCCGCCGGGACAGGGGTTCCATGAGCAGTTCTTC. The full variable domain, its missing parts supplied by reference TRBV7-3 and TRBJ2-1, is GAGVSQTPSNKVTEKGKYVELRCDPISGHTALYWYRQSLGQGPEFLIYFQGTGAADDSGLPNDRFFAVRPEGSVSTLKIQRTERGDSAVYLCASSPPGQGFHEQFFGPGTRLTVL.